This T cell receptor (beta chain) was sequenced during a study of post-analysis software for immune sequencing data. Study findings and constraints: Patients had higher frequencies than controls of about five TRBV segments, including TRBV5-6, TRBV5-1 and TRBV20-1.

This clonotype is a singleton in its sample. Its antigen is not known. Every TCR beta cDNA library bore unique molecular identifiers. TCRdb reprocessed the PCR reads via MiXCR and lists one record per CDR3 protein. Here the sample spans about 810,000 distinct CDR3 sequences, approximately 50% being singletons. The CDR3 length is 15 residues. The trim removed 5 bases at V and 1 base at J, leaving 10 bases unmatched. Germline lookup yields CDR1 SQVTM and CDR2 ANQGSEA. The sequenced sample consisted of blood. This clonotype was sampled from a girl between 5 and 17 years old with multiple sclerosis. The chain employs TRBV29-1 and TRBJ1-1, with 7 nucleotides matching TRBD1. Written as DNA, the CDR3 is TGCAGCGTTCCCTCCAACAGGGGCCAGAACACTGAAGCTTTCTTT. Translated, it gives CSVPSNRGQNTEAFF.